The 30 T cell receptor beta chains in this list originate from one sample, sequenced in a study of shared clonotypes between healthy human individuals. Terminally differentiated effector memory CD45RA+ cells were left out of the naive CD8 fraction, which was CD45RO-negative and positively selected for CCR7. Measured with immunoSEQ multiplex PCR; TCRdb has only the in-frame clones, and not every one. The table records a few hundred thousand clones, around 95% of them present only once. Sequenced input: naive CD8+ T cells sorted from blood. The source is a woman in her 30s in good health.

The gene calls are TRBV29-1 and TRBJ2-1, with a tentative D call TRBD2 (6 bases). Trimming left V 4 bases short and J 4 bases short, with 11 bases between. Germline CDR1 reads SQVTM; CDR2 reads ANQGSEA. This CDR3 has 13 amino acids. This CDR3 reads CSVVAELYNEQFF. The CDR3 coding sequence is TGCAGCGTTGTAGCGGAATTATACAATGAGCAGTTCTTC.

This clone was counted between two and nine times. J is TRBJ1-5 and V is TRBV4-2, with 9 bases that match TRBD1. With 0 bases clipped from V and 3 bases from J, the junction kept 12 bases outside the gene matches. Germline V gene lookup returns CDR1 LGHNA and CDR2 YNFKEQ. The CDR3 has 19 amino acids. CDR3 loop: CASSQDTTEGQGYNQPQHF. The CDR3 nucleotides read TGTGCCAGCAGCCAAGATACTACGGAGGGACAGGGATACAATCAGCCCCAGCATTTT.

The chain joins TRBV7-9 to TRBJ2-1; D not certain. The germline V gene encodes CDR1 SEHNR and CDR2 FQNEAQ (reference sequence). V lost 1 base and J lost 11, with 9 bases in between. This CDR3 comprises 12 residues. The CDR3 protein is CASSLGGRQQFF. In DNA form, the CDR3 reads TGTGCCAGCAGCTTAGGTGGGCGTCAGCAGTTCTTC.

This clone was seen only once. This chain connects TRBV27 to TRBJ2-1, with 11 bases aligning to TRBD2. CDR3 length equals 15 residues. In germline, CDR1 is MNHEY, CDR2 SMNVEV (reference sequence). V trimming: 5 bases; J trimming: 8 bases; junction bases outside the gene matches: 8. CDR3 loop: CASSSSGRAGHEQFF. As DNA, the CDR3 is TGTGCCAGCAGTAGTAGCGGGAGGGCCGGACATGAGCAGTTCTTC.

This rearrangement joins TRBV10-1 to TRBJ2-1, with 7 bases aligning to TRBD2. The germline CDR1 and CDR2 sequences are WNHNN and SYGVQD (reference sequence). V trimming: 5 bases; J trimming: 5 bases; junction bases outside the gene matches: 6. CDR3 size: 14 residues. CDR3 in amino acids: CASSYLAENNEQFF. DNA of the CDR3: TGCGCCAGCAGTTACCTAGCGGAGAACAATGAGCAGTTCTTC.

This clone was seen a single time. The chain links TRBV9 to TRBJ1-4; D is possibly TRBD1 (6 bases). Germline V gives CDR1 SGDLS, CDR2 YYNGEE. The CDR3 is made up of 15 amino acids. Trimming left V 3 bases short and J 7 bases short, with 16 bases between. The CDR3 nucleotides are TGTGCCAGCAGCGCCGAGGGGGGAGAGATTGAAAAACTGTTTTTT. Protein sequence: CASSAEGGEIEKLFF.

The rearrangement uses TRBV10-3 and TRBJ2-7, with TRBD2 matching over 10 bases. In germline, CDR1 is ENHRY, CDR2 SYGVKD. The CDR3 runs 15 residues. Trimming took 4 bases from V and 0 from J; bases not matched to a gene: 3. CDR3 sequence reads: CAISVLAGLSYEQYF. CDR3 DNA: TGTGCCATCAGTGTACTAGCGGGACTCTCCTACGAGCAGTACTTC.

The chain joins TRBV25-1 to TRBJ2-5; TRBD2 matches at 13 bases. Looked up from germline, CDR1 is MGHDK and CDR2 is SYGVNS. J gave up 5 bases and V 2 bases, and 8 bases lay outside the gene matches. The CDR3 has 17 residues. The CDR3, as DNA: TGTGCCAGCAGTGAAGAACTAGCGGGAGGGCAGGGGGAGACCCAGTACTTC. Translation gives CASSEELAGGQGETQYF.

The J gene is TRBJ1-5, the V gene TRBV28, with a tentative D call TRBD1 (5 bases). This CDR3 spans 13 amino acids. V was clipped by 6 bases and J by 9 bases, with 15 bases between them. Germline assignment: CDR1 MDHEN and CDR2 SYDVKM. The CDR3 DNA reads TGTGCCAGCAGGGACACCTCGCTATGGCCCCAGCATTTT. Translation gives CASRDTSLWPQHF.

CDR3 in DNA: TGTGCCAGCAGTTATCGGGACTACAATGAGCAGTTCTTC. Translating it yields CASSYRDYNEQFF. V usage is TRBV27 and J usage is TRBJ2-1; a possible D gene is TRBD2 (5 bases). The germline gives CDR1 MNHEY, CDR2 SMNVEV (reference sequence). The CDR3 has 13 residues. Trimming pared 4 bases from V and 3 bases from J, leaving 7 bases between.

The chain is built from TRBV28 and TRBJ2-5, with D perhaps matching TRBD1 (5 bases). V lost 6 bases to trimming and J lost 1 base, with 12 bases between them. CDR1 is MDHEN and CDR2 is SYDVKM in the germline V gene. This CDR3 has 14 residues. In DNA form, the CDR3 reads TGTGCCAGCAGGCCAACAGGCTCCCAAGAGACCCAGTACTTC. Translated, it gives CASRPTGSQETQYF.

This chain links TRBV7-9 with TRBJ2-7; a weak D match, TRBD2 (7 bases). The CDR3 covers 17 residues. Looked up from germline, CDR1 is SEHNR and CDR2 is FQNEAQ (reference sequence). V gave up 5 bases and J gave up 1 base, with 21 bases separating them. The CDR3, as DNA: TGTGCCAGCAGCCCTGACGGGGGCGGGAGAAAATCCTACGAGCAGTACTTC. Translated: CASSPDGGGRKSYEQYF.

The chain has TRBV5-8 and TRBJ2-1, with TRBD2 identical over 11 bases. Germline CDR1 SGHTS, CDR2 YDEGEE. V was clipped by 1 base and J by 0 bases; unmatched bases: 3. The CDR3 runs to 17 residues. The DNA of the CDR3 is TGTGCCAGCAGCTTGCGGACTAGCGGGCCCTCCTACAATGAGCAGTTCTTC. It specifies CASSLRTSGPSYNEQFF.

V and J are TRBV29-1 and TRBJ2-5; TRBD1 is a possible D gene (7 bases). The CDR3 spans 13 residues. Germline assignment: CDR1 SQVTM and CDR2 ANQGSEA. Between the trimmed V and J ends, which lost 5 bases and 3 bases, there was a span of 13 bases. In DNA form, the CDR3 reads TGCAGCGTTCGAGGGGGGACAGAAGAGACCCAGTACTTC. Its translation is CSVRGGTEETQYF.

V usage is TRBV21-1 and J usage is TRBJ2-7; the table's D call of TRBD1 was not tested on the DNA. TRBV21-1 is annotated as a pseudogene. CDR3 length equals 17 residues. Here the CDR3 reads CASSARCGDSAVHEQYF. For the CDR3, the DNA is TGTGCCAGCAGCGCCCGGTGTGGGGACAGTGCCGTGCACGAGCAGTACTTC.

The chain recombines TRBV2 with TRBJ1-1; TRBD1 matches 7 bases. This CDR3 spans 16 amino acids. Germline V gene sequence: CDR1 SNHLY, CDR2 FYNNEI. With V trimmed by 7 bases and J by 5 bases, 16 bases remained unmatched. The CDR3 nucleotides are TGTGCCAGCACCGACCCCCACAGGGGCGGTGAGACTGAAGCTTTCTTT. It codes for CASTDPHRGGETEAFF.

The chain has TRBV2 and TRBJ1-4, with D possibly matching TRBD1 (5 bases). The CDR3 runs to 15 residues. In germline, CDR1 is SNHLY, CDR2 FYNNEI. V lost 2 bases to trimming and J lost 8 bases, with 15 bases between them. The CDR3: CASSELGELGEKLFF. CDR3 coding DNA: TGTGCCAGCAGTGAATTGGGGGAGCTAGGGGAAAAACTGTTTTTT.

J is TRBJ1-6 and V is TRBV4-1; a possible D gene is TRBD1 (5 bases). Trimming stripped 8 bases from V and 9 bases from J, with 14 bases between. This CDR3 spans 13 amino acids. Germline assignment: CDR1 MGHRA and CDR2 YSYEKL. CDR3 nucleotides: TGCGCCAGCGGCTTCACCGGGGGTTCACCCCTCCACTTT. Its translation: CASGFTGGSPLHF.

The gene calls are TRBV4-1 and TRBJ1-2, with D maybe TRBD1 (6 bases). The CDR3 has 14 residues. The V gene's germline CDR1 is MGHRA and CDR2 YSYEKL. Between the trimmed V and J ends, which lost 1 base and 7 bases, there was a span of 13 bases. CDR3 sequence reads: CASSQAEGGPGYTF. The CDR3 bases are TGCGCCAGCAGCCAAGCGGAGGGGGGGCCTGGCTACACCTTC.

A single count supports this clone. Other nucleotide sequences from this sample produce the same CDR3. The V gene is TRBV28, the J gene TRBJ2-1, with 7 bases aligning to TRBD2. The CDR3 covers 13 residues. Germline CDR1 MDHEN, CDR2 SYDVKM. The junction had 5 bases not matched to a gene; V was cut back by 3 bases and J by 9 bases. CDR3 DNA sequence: TGTGCCAGCAGTTTCCGCGGGGGTGGTGAGCAGTTCTTC. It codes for CASSFRGGGEQFF.

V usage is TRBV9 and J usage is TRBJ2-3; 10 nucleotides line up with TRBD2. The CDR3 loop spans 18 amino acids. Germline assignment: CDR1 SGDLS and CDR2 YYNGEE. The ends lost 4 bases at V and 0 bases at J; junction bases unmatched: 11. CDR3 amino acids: CASSIGTSAMLSTDTQYF. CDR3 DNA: TGTGCCAGCAGCATCGGGACTAGCGCTATGCTTAGCACAGATACGCAGTATTTT. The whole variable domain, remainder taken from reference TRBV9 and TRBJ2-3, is DSGVTQTPKHLITATGQRVTLRCSPRSGDLSVYWYQQSLDQGLQFLIQYYNGEERAKGNILERFSAQQFPDLHSELNLSSLELGDSALYFCASSIGTSAMLSTDTQYFGPGTRLTVL.

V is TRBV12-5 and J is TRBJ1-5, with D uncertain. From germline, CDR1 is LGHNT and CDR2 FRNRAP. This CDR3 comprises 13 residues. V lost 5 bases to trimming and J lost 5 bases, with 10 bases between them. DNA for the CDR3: TGTGCTAGTGGTCCCCCCTTGTATCAGCCCCAGCATTTT. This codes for CASGPPLYQPQHF.

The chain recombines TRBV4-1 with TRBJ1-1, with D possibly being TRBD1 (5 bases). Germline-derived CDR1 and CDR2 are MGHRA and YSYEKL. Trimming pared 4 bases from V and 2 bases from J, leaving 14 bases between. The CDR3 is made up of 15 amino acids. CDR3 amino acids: CASSPSAGGNTEAFF. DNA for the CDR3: TGCGCCAGCAGCCCGTCCGCGGGGGGAAACACTGAAGCTTTCTTT.

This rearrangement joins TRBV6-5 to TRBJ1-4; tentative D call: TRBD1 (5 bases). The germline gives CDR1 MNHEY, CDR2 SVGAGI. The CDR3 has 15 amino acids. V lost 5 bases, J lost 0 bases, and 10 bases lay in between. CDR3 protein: CASSPVGATNEKLFF. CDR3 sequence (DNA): TGTGCCAGCAGTCCCGTGGGGGCAACTAATGAAAAACTGTTTTTT.

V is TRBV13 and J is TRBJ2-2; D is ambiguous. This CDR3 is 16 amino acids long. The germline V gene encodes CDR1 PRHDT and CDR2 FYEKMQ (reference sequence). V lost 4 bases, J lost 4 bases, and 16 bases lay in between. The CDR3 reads CASSSFAATPTGELFF. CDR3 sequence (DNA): TGTGCCAGCAGCTCCTTTGCGGCAACCCCCACCGGGGAGCTGTTTTTT.

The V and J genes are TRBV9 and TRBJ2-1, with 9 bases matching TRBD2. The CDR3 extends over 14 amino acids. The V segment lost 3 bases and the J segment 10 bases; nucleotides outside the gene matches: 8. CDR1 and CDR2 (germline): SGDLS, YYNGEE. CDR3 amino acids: CASSEGGLASEQFF. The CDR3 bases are TGTGCCAGCAGCGAGGGGGGACTAGCATCCGAGCAGTTCTTC.

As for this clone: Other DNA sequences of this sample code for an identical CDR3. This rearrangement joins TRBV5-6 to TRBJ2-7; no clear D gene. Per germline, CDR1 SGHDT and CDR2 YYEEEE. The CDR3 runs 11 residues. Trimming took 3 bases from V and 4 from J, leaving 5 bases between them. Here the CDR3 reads CASSWGYEQYF. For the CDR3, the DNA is TGTGCCAGCAGCTGGGGATACGAGCAGTACTTC. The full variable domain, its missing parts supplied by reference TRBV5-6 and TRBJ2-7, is DAGVTQSPTHLIKTRGQQVTLRCSPKSGHDTVSWYQQALGQGPQFIFQYYEEEERQRGNFPDRFSGHQFPNYSSELNVNALLLGDSALYLCASSWGYEQYFGPGTRLTVT.

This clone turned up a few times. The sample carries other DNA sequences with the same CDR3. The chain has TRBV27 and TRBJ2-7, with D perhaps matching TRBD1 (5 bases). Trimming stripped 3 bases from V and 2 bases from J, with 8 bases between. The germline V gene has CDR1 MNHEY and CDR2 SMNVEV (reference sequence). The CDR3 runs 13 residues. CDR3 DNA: TGTGCCAGCAGTTTCGGCAGGGCCTACGAGCAGTACTTC. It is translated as CASSFGRAYEQYF.

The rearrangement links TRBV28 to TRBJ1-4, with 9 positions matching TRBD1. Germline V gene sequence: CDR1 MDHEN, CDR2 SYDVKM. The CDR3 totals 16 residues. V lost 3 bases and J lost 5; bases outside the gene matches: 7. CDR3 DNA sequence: TGTGCCAGCAGTTTCAACCGACAGGGGGGAAATGAAAAACTGTTTTTT. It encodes CASSFNRQGGNEKLFF.

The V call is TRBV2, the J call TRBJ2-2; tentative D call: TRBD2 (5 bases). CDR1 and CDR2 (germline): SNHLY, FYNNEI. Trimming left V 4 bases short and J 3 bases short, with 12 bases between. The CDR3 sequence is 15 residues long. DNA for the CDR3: TGTGCCAGCAGTGGCCGAAGCGGTTACACCGGGGAGCTGTTTTTT. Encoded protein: CASSGRSGYTGELFF.